What follows are 17 T cell receptor beta chains derived from one specimen sequenced in a study of blood T cell repertoires in COVID-19. Profiled with immunoSEQ multiplex PCR; TCRdb holds only in-frame clones, not every one. The sample lists about 170,000 clones; approximately 90% were seen once. The source material was peripheral blood. All receptors derive from a man over 45 with acute or convalescent COVID-19.

The gene calls are TRBV2 and TRBJ2-3; 11 bases line up with TRBD1. Looked up from germline, CDR1 is SNHLY and CDR2 is FYNNEI. The V and J ends lost 9 bases and 6 bases, in that order; junction bases with no gene match: 8. The CDR3 consists of 14 residues. In nucleotides, the CDR3 is TGTGCCAGGGGGGACAGGGGGAGTCCGGATACGCAGTATTTT. Encoded protein: CARGDRGSPDTQYF. Based on the CDR3 plus reference TRBV2 and TRBJ2-3, the full variable domain is EPEVTQTPSHQVTQMGQEVILRCVPISNHLYFYWYRQILGQKVEFLVSFYNNEISEKSEIFDDQFSVERPDGSNFTLKIRSTKLEDSAMYFCARGDRGSPDTQYFGPGTRLTVL.

For the CDR3, the DNA is TGTGCCAGTAGTATTAACCCCCAGGCCGGCCATCAGCCCCAGCATTTT. Translating gives CASSINPQAGHQPQHF. The chain is built from TRBV19 and TRBJ1-5; D unresolved. Trimming took off 3 bases at V and 5 bases at J, with 17 bases between the two ends. The CDR3 sequence is 16 residues long. From germline, CDR1 is LNHDA and CDR2 SQIVND (reference sequence).

This clone appeared once. This chain's CDR3 is CSASGTGGSGNTIYF. CDR3 nucleotide sequence: TGCAGCGCGTCCGGGACAGGGGGTTCTGGAAACACCATATATTTT. The rearrangement joins TRBV29-1 to TRBJ1-3, with 11 bases identical to TRBD1. The V gene's germline CDR1 is SQVTM and CDR2 ANQGSEA. J lost 1 base, V lost 7 bases, and 6 bases had no gene match. This CDR3 comprises 15 residues.

Regarding this clone: Other nucleotide sequences from this sample produce the same CDR3. The rearrangement uses TRBV28 and TRBJ1-1; TRBD1 agrees at 7 bases. Trimming at V came to 3 bases and at J to 0 bases, leaving 1 base not matched to a gene. The CDR3 spans 14 residues. In germline, CDR1 is MDHEN, CDR2 SYDVKM. CDR3 amino acids: CASSLGTVNTEAFF. CDR3 DNA: TGTGCCAGCAGTTTGGGGACAGTGAACACTGAAGCTTTCTTT.

V usage is TRBV24-1 and J usage is TRBJ1-1; TRBD1 might be the D (6 bases). V dropped 4 bases and J dropped 2 bases, with 7 bases sitting between them. Germline V lookup: CDR1 KGHDR, CDR2 SFDVKD. The CDR3 length is 13 residues. This CDR3 is CATSDRGNTEAFF. The CDR3 DNA sequence: TGTGCCACCAGTGACAGGGGAAACACTGAAGCTTTCTTT.

This chain connects TRBV7-7 to TRBJ2-3; 8 bases map to TRBD1. Germline CDR1 SSHAT, CDR2 FNYEAQ (reference sequence). The CDR3 sequence is 14 residues long. V was clipped by 5 bases and J by 6 bases; unmatched bases: 7. The CDR3 DNA follows: TGTGCCAGCAGCCCACAGGGGGTTGGTGATACGCAGTATTTT. It encodes CASSPQGVGDTQYF.

The rearrangement uses TRBV27 and TRBJ2-7; a possible D gene is TRBD1 (6 bases). This CDR3 spans 13 amino acids. V dropped 7 bases and J dropped 5 bases, with 15 bases sitting between them. Germline lookup yields CDR1 MNHEY and CDR2 SMNVEV (reference sequence). CDR3 DNA sequence: TGTGCCAGCACCAAACAGGGATCCCACGAGCAGTACTTC. It translates to CASTKQGSHEQYF.

This chain links TRBV7-6 with TRBJ1-1; 7 nucleotides align to TRBD1. V lost 0 bases, J lost 5 bases, and 9 bases stayed unmatched. There are 16 residues in the CDR3. The germline V gene has CDR1 SGHVS and CDR2 FNYEAQ. The CDR3 sequence is CASSLAPAGGMTEAFF. CDR3 DNA sequence: TGTGCCAGCAGCTTAGCTCCGGCAGGGGGGATGACTGAAGCTTTCTTT.

The chain uses TRBV7-9 and TRBJ1-2; 7 bases fit TRBD1. Germline-derived CDR1 and CDR2 are SEHNR and FQNEAQ (reference sequence). With 5 bases clipped from V and 7 bases from J, the junction kept 10 bases outside the gene matches. The CDR3 totals 14 residues. The CDR3 here is CASSPGGQAVGYTF. The CDR3 DNA is TGTGCCAGCAGCCCAGGGGGGCAAGCGGTTGGCTACACCTTC.

The chain uses TRBV9 and TRBJ2-1; 8 bases line up with TRBD2. The length of the CDR3 is 15 residues. Germline assignment: CDR1 SGDLS and CDR2 YYNGEE. V dropped 1 base and J dropped 4; count of bases not matched to a gene: 4. The CDR3 loop reads CASSVQASGYNEQFF. CDR3 bases: TGTGCCAGCAGCGTACAGGCTAGCGGGTACAATGAGCAGTTCTTC. Combining the CDR3 with reference TRBV9 and TRBJ2-1 gives the whole variable domain DSGVTQTPKHLITATGQRVTLRCSPRSGDLSVYWYQQSLDQGLQFLIQYYNGEERAKGNILERFSAQQFPDLHSELNLSSLELGDSALYFCASSVQASGYNEQFFGPGTRLTVL.

This chain joins TRBV5-6 and TRBJ1-6, with TRBD1 identical over 11 bases. Germline-derived CDR1 and CDR2 are SGHDT and YYEEEE. Unmatched junction bases numbered 6, after V lost 3 bases and J lost 10 bases. The CDR3 contains 15 residues. This CDR3 is CASSSSGTGGSPLHF. The CDR3 DNA is TGTGCCAGCAGCTCCTCCGGGACAGGGGGATCACCCCTCCACTTT.

CDR3 DNA sequence: TGTGCCAGCAGCCCCTCGGTCTGGGGAGACTATGGCTACACCTTC. Its translation: CASSPSVWGDYGYTF. The gene calls are TRBV27 and TRBJ1-2, with D unclear. The CDR3 is made up of 15 amino acids. V was cut by 6 bases and J by 3 bases, with 17 bases left in between. Germline CDR1 reads MNHEY; CDR2 reads SMNVEV (reference sequence).

The V and J genes are TRBV7-8 and TRBJ1-1, with 7 positions matching TRBD1. The germline gives CDR1 SGHVS, CDR2 FQNEAQ. V dropped 1 base and J dropped 0; count of bases not matched to a gene: 2. The CDR3 runs 15 residues. This CDR3 reads CASSLVGGMNTEAFF. The CDR3 nucleotides are TGTGCCAGCAGCTTAGTAGGGGGCATGAACACTGAAGCTTTCTTT.

The chain is built from TRBV28 and TRBJ1-5; 8 nucleotides align to TRBD1. Losses at the gene ends were 5 bases for V and 9 bases for J; bases not matched to a gene: 18. Germline V CDR1 and CDR2: MDHEN, SYDVKM. This CDR3 has 17 amino acids. The CDR3 reads CASSATTGAPSGGPQHF. Written as DNA, the CDR3 is TGTGCCAGCAGTGCCACGACAGGGGCCCCGAGTGGGGGGCCCCAGCATTTT.

This clone was observed once. The rearrangement links TRBV7-9 to TRBJ2-7, with 8 bases identical to TRBD2. Trimming at V came to 5 bases and at J to 1 base, leaving 4 bases not matched to a gene. Germline V gives CDR1 SEHNR, CDR2 FQNEAQ (reference sequence). This CDR3 is built from 14 residues. The CDR3 nucleotides read TGTGCCAGCAGCCCCCGGGAGGGATCCTACGAGCAGTACTTC. It encodes CASSPREGSYEQYF.

The CDR3 nucleotides are TGCAGCGTTGAAGACACGACAGACTTCGGCTACACCTTC. It is translated as CSVEDTTDFGYTF. The chain has TRBV29-1 and TRBJ1-2, with D possibly matching TRBD1 (5 bases). The CDR3 is 13 amino acids. V was pared by 0 bases and J by 8 bases, with 13 bases between. Germline V gene sequence: CDR1 SQVTM, CDR2 ANQGSEA.

The chain links TRBV7-9 to TRBJ1-4; TRBD1 is a possible D gene (5 bases). CDR1 is SEHNR and CDR2 is FQNEAQ in the germline V gene (reference sequence). This CDR3 is 16 amino acids long. V gave up 6 bases and J gave up 5 bases, with 19 bases separating them. The CDR3 is CASSSYRPSGNEKLFF. CDR3 in DNA: TGTGCCAGCAGTTCTTATAGACCCTCAGGGAATGAAAAACTGTTTTTT.